This entry concerns a single T cell receptor beta chain. The antigen is undetermined. The data belong to a study of beta chain features in type 1 diabetes. Study-level points and caveats: A moderate, significant TCRB CDR3 shortening appeared in type 1 diabetes across four CD4+ subsets. The study found that naive, central memory and Treg TCRB repertoires appeared more similar in patients than in healthy donors. The VDJ junctions of type 1 diabetes patients carried fewer insertions and more deletions.

Sequenced material consisted of expressed TCRB transcripts (all of the isolated RNA was reverse transcribed). Using immunoSEQ multiplex PCR, the repertoire was profiled, and TCRdb retains in-frame clones only, with some absent. The sample contains about 130,000 clones, 7% to 10% of which appear only once. Sequencing was done on a sample of central memory CD4+ T cells from blood. The clonotype originates from a man under 40 with type 1 diabetes.

In DNA form, the CDR3 reads TGTGCCACCCTCGAACCAACAGGGAATAATTCACCCCTCCACTTT. Translating gives CATLEPTGNNSPLHF. The V and J genes are TRBV6-4 and TRBJ1-6; weak D call: TRBD1 (6 bases). CDR1 is MRHNA and CDR2 is SNTAGT in the germline V gene. Trimming removed 10 bases at V and 5 bases at J, with 18 bases between. CDR3 length: 15 amino acids.